There are many counts of the clone carrying this T cell receptor (beta chain). Its antigen remains unidentified. Trimming cost V 3 bases and J 8 bases, with 13 bases left between them. CDR3 size: 13 residues. Study findings and constraints: Tumor-infiltrating Treg TCR alpha and beta sequences overlapped most with tumor naive CD4+ T cells, then blood naive.

Amplification of TRBV12-4/TRBJ1-2 clonotypes used adaptor-ligated barcode primers. TCRdb reanalysed the multiplex PCR reads using MiXCR and keeps one entry per CDR3 protein. The sample lists 1,100 to 1,500 distinct CDR3 sequences; approximately 15% were seen once. The sequencing sample was made of naive CD4+ T cells sorted from blood. Documented subset: naive CD4+ T cells, CD4+CD45RA+CD25-. The clonotype was recovered from a female donor with breast cancer. The V call is TRBV12-3 or TRBV12-4, the J call TRBJ1-2; D is undetermined. The CDR3 reads CASSFSRRRGYTF. In nucleotides, the CDR3 is TGTGCCAGCAGTTTCTCCCGGAGGAGGGGCTACACCTTC.